The following is a TCR beta chain sequence with its context. What it recognizes is unknown. This entry comes from a study of T cells after yellow fever vaccination. A process of 5'RACE template switching, which added a universal primer site and UMIs, was used to make TCR cDNA. One entry per CDR3 protein results from TCRdb running MiXCR on the 5' RACE reads. The data contain roughly 330,000 distinct CDR3 sequences, about 6.9% of them seen just once; the ten biggest clones take up roughly a sixth. The ends lost 0 bases at V and 3 bases at J; junction bases unmatched: 10. The CDR3 covers 18 residues. Germline CDR1 reads LGHNA; CDR2 reads YSLEER. Study-wide findings and caveats: The secondary response was weaker but peaked faster, day 5 versus 15. Booster sampling recovered most clones from primary vaccination (roughly 97% CD4, approximately 90% CD8).

The sequencing used PBMCs, collected about 41 days after the first yellow fever vaccination. This clonotype was sampled from a man aged 18 to 29 who received the YFV17D yellow fever vaccine. The V and J genes are TRBV4-3 and TRBJ2-1, with 8 bases fitting TRBD2. This chain's CDR3 is CASSQDGRRLAGYNEQFF. The CDR3 bases are TGCGCCAGCAGCCAAGATGGCCGAAGGCTAGCGGGCTACAATGAGCAGTTCTTC.